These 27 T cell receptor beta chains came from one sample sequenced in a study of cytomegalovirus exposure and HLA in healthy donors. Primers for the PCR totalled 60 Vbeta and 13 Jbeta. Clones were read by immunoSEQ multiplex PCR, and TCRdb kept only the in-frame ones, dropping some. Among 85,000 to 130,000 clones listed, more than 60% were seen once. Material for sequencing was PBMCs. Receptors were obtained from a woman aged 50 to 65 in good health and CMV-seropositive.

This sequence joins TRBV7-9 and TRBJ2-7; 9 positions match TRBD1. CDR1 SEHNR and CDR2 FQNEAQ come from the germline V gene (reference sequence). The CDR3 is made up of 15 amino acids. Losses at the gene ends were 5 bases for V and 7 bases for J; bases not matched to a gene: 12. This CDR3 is CASSPGTGYSGEQYF. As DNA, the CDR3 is TGTGCCAGCAGCCCCGGGACAGGGTATTCGGGGGAGCAGTACTTC.

This CDR3 is CASSEQGQGAAGNTIYF. In DNA form, the CDR3 reads TGTGCCAGCAGCGAACAGGGACAGGGGGCCGCTGGAAACACCATATATTTT. This rearrangement joins TRBV9 to TRBJ1-3, with 12 bases matching TRBD1. Germline-derived CDR1 and CDR2 are SGDLS and YYNGEE. Trimming at V came to 3 bases and at J to 2 bases, leaving 6 bases not matched to a gene. This CDR3 has 17 residues.

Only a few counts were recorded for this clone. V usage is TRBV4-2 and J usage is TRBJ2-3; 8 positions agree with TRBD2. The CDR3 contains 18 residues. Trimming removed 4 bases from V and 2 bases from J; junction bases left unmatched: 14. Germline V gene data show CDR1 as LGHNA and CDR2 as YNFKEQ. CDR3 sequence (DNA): TGTGCCAGCAGCCCTGGAGAGGGCGGGGGGCTCGACACAGATACGCAGTATTTT. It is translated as CASSPGEGGGLDTDTQYF.

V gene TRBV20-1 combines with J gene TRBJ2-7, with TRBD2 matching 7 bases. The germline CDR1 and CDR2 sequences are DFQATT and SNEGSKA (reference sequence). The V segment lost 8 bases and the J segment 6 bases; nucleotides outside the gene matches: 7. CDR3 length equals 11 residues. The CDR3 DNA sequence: TGCAGTCCCTTGGGGAGGGCCGAGCAGTACTTC. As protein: CSPLGRAEQYF.

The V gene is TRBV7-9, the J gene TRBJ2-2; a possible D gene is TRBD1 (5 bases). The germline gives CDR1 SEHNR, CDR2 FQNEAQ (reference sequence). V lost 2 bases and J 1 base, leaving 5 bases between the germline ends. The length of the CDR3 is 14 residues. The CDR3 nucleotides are TGTGCCAGCAGCTTAAGGGGGAACACCGGGGAGCTGTTTTTT. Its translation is CASSLRGNTGELFF.

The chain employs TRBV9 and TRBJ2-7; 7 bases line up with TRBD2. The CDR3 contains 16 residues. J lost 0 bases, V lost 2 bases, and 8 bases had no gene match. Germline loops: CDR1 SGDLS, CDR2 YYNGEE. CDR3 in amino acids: CASSVSSAGSSYEQYF. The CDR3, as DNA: TGTGCCAGCAGCGTTTCCTCAGCGGGGAGCTCCTACGAGCAGTACTTC. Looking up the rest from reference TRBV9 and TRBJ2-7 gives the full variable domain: DSGVTQTPKHLITATGQRVTLRCSPRSGDLSVYWYQQSLDQGLQFLIQYYNGEERAKGNILERFSAQQFPDLHSELNLSSLELGDSALYFCASSVSSAGSSYEQYFGPGTRLTVT.

CDR3 protein: CASSPWTGRLFF. The CDR3 nucleotides read TGTGCCAGCAGCCCCTGGACAGGGAGATTGTTTTTT. The gene calls are TRBV7-9 and TRBJ1-4; 8 bases are shared with TRBD1. CDR1 and CDR2 from the germline V gene are SEHNR and FQNEAQ (reference sequence). The CDR3 consists of 12 residues. The trim removed 5 bases at V and 15 bases at J, leaving 8 bases unmatched.

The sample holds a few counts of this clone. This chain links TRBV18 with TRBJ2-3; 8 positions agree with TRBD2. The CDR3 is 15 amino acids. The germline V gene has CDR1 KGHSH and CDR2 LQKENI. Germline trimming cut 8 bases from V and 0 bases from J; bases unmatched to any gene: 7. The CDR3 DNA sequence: TGTGCCAGCACTCAGCGGGGGCCCAGCACAGATACGCAGTATTTT. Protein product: CASTQRGPSTDTQYF.

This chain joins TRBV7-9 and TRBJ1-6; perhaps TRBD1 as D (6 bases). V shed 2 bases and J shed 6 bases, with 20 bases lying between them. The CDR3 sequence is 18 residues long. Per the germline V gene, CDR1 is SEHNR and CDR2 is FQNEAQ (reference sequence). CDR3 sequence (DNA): TGTGCCAGCAGCTTAAGGGTGGGGGGGGGCTATCGTAATTCACCCCTCCACTTT. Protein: CASSLRVGGGYRNSPLHF.

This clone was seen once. CDR3 residues: CASSQDSTSVCSYNSPLHF. CDR3 in DNA: TGCGCCAGCAGCCAAGATTCGACTTCAGTTTGCTCCTATAATTCACCCCTCCACTTT. This chain connects TRBV4-1 to TRBJ1-6; D uncertain. Deletions cut 0 bases from V and 0 bases from J, with 15 bases between. Germline-derived CDR1 and CDR2 are MGHRA and YSYEKL. This CDR3 is 19 amino acids long.

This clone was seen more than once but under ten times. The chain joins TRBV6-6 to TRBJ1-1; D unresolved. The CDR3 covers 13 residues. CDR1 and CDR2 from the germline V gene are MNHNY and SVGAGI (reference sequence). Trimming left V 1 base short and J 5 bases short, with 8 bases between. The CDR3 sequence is CASSYYGITEAFF. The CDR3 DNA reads TGTGCCAGCAGTTACTACGGGATTACTGAAGCTTTCTTT.

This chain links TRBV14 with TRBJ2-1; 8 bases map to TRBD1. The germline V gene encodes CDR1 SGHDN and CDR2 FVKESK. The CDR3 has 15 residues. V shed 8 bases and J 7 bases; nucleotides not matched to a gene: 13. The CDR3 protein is CASRASRTGRNEQFF. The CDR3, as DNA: TGTGCCAGCCGTGCAAGTCGGACAGGGAGGAATGAGCAGTTCTTC.

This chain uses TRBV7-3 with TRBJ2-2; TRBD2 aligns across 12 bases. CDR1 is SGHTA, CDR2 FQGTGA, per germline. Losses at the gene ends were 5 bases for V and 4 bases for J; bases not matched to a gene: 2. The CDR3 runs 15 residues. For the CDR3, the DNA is TGTGCCAGCAGCCTGACTAGCGGGGGCACCGGGGAGCTGTTTTTT. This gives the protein CASSLTSGGTGELFF.

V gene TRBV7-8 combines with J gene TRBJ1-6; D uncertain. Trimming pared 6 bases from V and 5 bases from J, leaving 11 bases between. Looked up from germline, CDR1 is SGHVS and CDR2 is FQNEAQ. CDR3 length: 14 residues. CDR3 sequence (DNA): TGTGCCAGCAGTCTAACTCGTGATAATTCACCCCTCCACTTT. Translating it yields CASSLTRDNSPLHF.

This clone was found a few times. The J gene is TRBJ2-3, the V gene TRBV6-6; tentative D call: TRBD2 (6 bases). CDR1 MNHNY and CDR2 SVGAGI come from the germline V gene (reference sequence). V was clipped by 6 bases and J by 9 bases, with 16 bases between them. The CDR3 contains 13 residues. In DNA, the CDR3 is TGTGCCAGCAGCCGCACAGGCGGAGGGACGCAGTATTTT. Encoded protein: CASSRTGGGTQYF.

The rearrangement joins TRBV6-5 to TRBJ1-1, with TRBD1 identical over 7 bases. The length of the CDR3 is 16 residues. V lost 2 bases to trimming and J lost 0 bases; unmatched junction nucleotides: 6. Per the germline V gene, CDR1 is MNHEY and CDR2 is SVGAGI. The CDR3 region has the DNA TGTGCCAGCAGTTACGGGTCAGGGGGGCTGAACACTGAAGCTTTCTTT. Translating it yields CASSYGSGGLNTEAFF.

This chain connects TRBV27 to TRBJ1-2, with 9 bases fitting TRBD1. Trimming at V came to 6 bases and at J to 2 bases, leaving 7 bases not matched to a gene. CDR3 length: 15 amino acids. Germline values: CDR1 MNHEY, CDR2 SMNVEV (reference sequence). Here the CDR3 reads CASRGTGFGNYGYTF. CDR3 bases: TGTGCCAGCAGGGGGACAGGGTTCGGGAACTATGGCTACACCTTC.

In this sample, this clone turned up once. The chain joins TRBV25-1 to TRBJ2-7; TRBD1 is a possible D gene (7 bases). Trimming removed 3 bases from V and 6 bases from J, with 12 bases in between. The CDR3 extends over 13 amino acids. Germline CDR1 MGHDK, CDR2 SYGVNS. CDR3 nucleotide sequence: TGTGCCAGCAGTGATCCAGGGGGGAGCGAGCAGTACTTC. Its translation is CASSDPGGSEQYF.

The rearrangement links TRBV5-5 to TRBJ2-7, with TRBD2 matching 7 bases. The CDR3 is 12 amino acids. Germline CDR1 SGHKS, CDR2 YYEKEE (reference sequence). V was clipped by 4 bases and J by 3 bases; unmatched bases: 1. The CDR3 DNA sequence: TGTGCCAGCAGCCGGGGGGTCTACGAGCAGTACTTC. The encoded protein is CASSRGVYEQYF.

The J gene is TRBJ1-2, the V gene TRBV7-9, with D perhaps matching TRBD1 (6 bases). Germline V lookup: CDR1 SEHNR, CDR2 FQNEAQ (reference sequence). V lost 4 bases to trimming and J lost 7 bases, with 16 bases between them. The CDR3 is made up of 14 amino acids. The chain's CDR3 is CASSSAGGGGGYTF. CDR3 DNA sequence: TGTGCCAGCAGCTCTGCGGGAGGGGGTGGTGGCTACACCTTC.

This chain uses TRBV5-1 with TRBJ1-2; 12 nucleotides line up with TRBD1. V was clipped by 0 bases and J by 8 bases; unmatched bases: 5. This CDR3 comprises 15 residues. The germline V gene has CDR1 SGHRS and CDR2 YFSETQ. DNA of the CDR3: TGCGCCAGCAGCTTGGCGGGACAGGGGGCAAGAGGCTACACCTTC. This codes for CASSLAGQGARGYTF. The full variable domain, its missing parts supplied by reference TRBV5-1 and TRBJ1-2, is KAGVTQTPRYLIKTRGQQVTLSCSPISGHRSVSWYQQTPGQGLQFLFEYFSETQRNKGNFPGRFSGRQFSNSRSEMNVSTLELGDSALYLCASSLAGQGARGYTFGSGTRLTVV.

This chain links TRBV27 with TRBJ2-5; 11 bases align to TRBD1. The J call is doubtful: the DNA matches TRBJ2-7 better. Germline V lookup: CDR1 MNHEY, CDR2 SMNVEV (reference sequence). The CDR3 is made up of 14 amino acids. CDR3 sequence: CATSSGTGGYEQYF. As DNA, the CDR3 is TGTGCCACCTCCTCGGGGACAGGGGGCTACGAGCAGTACTTC.

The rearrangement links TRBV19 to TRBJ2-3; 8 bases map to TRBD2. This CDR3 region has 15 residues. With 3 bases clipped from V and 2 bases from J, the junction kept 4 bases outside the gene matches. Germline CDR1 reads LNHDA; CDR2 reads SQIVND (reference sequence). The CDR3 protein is CASSMGGGPTDTQYF. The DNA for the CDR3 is TGTGCCAGTAGTATGGGCGGGGGGCCCACAGATACGCAGTATTTT. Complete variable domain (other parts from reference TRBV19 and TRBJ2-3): DGGITQSPKYLFRKEGQNVTLSCEQNLNHDAMYWYRQDPGQGLRLIYYSQIVNDFQKGDIAEGYSVSREKKESFPLTVTSAQKNPTAFYLCASSMGGGPTDTQYFGPGTRLTVL.

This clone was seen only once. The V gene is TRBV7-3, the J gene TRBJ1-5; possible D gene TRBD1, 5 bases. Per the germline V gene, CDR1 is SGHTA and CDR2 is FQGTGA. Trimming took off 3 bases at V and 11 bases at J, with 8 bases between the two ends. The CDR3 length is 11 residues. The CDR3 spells CASSFRRAQHF. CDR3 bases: TGTGCCAGCAGCTTCCGCAGGGCCCAGCATTTT.

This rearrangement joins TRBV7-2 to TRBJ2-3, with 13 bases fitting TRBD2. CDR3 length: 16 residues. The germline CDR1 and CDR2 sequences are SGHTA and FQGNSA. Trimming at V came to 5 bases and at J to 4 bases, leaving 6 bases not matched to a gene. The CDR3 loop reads CASSPRTSGGADTQYF. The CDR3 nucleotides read TGTGCCAGCAGCCCCCGGACTAGCGGGGGCGCAGATACGCAGTATTTT.

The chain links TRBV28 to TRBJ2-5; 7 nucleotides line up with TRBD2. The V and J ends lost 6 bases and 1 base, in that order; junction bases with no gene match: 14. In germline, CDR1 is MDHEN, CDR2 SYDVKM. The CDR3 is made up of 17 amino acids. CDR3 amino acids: CASRTFRSERGQETQYF. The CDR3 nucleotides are TGTGCCAGCAGGACCTTCCGTTCTGAGCGGGGCCAAGAGACCCAGTACTTC.

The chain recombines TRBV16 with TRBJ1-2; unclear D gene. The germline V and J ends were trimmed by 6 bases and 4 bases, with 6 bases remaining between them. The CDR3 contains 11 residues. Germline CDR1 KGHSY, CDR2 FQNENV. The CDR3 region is CASSTGYGYTF. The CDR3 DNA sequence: TGTGCCAGCAGTACGGGCTATGGCTACACCTTC.